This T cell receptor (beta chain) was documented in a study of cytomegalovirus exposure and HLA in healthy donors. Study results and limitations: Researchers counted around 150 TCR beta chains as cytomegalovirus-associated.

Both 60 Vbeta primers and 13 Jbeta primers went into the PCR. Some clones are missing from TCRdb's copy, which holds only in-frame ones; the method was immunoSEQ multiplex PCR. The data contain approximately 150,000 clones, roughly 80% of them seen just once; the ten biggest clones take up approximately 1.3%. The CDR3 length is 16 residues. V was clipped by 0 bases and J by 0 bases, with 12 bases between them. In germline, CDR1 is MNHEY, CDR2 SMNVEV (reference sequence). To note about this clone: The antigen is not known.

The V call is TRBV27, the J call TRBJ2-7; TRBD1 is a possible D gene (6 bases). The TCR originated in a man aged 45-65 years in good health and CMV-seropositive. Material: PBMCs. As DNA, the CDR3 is TGTGCCAGCAGTTTATCGGGGGTCAGGGGCTCCTACGAGCAGTACTTC. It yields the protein CASSLSGVRGSYEQYF.